Below, one TCR beta chain is given with its context. A 5'RACE template-switching step, the method used to make TCR cDNA, added a universal primer site and UMIs. TCRdb used MiXCR to reprocess the 5' RACE reads, holding one entry per CDR3 protein. The sample has roughly 48,000 distinct CDR3 sequences, 6.6% seen once. This entry is derived from a study of T cells after yellow fever vaccination. Study results and caveats: A large majority of primary-vaccination clones showed up again after the booster (about 97% CD4, roughly 88% CD8). The secondary T-cell response peaked on day 5, not day 15, but was weaker. Researchers cautioned that FACS-sorted repertoires could harbor abundant clonotypes contaminating from the bulk population.

Per the germline V gene, CDR1 is SEHNR and CDR2 is FQNEAQ (reference sequence). V shed 5 bases and J shed 5 bases, with 13 bases lying between them. CDR3 length equals 15 residues. The specimen comprised CD8+ T cells not binding an NS4B(214-222) dextramer, sorted from PBMCs, sampled around 45 days after the first yellow fever vaccination. V usage is TRBV7-9 and J usage is TRBJ1-6; D gene ambiguous. The clonotype comes from a man aged 18 to 30 who received the YFV17D yellow fever vaccine. CDR3: CASSSRPLNNSPLHF. DNA for the CDR3: TGTGCCAGCAGCAGCCGCCCACTCAATAATTCACCCCTCCACTTT.